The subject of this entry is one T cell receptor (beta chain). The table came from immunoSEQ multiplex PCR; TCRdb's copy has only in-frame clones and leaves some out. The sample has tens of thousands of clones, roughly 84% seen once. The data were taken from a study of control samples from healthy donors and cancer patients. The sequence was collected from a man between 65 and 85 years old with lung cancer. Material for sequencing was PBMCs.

The CDR3 region is CASEIGGGIQPQHF. Here the CDR3 DNA reads TGTGCCAGTGAAATAGGGGGGGGTATTCAGCCCCAGCATTTT. This chain links TRBV19 with TRBJ1-5; TRBD1 might be the D (6 bases). Germline assignment: CDR1 LNHDA and CDR2 SQIVND (reference sequence). The CDR3 loop spans 14 amino acids. Trimming stripped 8 bases from V and 6 bases from J, with 17 bases between. Variable domain in full (rest from reference TRBV19 and TRBJ1-5): DGGITQSPKYLFRKEGQNVTLSCEQNLNHDAMYWYRQDPGQGLRLIYYSQIVNDFQKGDIAEGYSVSREKKESFPLTVTSAQKNPTAFYLCASEIGGGIQPQHFGDGTRLSIL.